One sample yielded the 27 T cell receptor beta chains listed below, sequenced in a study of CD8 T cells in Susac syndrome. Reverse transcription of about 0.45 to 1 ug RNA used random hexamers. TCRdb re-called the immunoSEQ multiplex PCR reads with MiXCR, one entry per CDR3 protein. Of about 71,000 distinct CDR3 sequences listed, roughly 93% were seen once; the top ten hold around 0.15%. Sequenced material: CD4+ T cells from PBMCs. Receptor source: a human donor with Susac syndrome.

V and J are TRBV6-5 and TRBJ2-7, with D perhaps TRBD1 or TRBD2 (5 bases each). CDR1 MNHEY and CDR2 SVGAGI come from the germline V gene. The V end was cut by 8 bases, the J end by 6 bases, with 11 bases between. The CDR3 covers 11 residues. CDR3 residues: CASHWGTEQYF. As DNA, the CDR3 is TGTGCCAGCCACTGGGGGACCGAGCAGTACTTC.

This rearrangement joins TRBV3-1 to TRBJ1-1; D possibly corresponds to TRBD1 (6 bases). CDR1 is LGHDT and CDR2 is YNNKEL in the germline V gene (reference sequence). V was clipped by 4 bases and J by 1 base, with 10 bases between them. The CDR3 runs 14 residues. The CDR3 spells CASSPGTSNTEAFF. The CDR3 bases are TGTGCCAGCAGCCCGGGGACATCGAACACTGAAGCTTTCTTT.

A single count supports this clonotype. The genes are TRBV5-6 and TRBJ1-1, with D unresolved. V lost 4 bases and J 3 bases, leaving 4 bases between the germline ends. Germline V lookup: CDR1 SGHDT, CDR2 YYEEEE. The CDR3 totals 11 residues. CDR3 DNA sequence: TGTGCCAGCAGCAGACACACTGAAGCTTTCTTT. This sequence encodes CASSRHTEAFF.

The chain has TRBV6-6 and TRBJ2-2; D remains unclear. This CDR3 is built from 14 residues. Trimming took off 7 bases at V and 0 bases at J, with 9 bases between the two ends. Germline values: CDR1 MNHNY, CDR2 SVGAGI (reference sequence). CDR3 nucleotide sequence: TGTGCCAGCAACAGCGAAACGAACACCGGGGAGCTGTTTTTT. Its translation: CASNSETNTGELFF.

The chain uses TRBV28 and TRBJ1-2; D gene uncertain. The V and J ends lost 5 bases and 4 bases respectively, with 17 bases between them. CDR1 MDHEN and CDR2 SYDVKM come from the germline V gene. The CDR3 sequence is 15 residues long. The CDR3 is CASSLRGLAGYGYTF. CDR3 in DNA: TGTGCCAGCAGTCTCCGAGGCCTGGCGGGCTATGGCTACACCTTC.

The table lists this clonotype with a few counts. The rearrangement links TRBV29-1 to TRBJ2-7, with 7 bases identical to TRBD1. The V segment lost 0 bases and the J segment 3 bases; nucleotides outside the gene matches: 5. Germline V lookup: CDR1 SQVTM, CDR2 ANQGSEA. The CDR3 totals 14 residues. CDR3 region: CSVEETTGVYEQYF. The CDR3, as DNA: TGCAGCGTTGAAGAAACCACAGGGGTCTACGAGCAGTACTTC.

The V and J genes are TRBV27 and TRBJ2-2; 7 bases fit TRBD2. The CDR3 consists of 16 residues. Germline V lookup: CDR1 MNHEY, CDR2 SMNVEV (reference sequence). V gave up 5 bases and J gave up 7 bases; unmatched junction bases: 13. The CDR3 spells CASSLGEGRLYGELFF. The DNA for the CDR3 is TGTGCCAGCAGTCTCGGGGAGGGAAGGTTATACGGGGAGCTGTTTTTT.

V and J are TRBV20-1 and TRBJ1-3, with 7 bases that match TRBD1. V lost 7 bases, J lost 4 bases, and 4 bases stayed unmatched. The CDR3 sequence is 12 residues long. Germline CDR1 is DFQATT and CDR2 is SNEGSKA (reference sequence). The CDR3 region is CSVPTGGNTIYF. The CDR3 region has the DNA TGCAGTGTCCCGACAGGGGGAAACACCATATATTTT.

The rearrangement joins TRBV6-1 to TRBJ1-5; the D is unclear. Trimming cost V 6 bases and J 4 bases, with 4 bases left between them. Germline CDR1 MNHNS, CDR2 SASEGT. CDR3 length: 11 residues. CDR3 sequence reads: CASSGNQPQHF. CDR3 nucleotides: TGTGCCAGCAGCGGGAATCAGCCCCAGCATTTT.

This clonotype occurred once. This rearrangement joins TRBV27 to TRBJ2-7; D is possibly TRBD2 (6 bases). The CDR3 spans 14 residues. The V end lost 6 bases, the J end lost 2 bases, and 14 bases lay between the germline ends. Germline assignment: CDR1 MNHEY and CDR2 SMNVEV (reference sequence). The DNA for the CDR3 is TGTGCCAGCAGAACGGGACTTCCAACCTACGAGCAGTACTTC. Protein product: CASRTGLPTYEQYF.

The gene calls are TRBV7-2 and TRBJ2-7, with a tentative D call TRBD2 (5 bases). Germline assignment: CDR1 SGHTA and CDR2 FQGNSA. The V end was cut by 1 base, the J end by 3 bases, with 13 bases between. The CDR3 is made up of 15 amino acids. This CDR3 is CASSLEDSLLYEQYF. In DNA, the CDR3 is TGTGCCAGCAGCTTAGAGGACTCTCTACTCTACGAGCAGTACTTC.

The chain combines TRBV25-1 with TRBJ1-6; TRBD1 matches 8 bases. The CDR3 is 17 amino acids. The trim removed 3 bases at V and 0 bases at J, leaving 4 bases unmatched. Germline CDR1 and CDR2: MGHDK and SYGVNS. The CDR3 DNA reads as TGTGCCAGCAGTGACATAACAGGGGGCTCCTATAATTCACCCCTCCACTTT. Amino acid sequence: CASSDITGGSYNSPLHF.

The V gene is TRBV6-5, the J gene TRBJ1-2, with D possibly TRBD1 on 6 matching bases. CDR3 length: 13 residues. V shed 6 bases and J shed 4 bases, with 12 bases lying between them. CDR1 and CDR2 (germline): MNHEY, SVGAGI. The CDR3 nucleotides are TGTGCCAGCAGACCCGACAGGCCCTATGGCTACACCTTC. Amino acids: CASRPDRPYGYTF.

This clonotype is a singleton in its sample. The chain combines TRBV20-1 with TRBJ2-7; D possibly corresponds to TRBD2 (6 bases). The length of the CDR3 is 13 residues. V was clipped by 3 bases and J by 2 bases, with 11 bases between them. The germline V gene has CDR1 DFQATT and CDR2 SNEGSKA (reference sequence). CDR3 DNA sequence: TGCAGTGCTAGGCCTAGCGTCCCCTACGAGCAGTACTTC. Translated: CSARPSVPYEQYF.

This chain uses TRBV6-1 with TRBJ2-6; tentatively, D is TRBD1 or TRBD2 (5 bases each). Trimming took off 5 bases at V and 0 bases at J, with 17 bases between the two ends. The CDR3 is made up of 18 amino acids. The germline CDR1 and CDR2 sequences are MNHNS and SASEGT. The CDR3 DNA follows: TGTGCCAGCAGTACCCCCCCGGGACGGAGCTCTGGGGCCAACGTCCTGACTTTC. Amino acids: CASSTPPGRSSGANVLTF.

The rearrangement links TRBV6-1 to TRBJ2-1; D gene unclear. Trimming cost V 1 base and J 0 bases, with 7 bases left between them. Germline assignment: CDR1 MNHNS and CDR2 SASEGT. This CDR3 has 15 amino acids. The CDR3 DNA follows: TGTGCCAGCAGTGAAGTAAAGGCCTCCTACAATGAGCAGTTCTTC. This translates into CASSEVKASYNEQFF.

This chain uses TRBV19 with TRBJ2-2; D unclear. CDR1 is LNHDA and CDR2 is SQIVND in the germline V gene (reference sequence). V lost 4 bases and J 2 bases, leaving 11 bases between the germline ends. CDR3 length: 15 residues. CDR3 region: CASSTGLRNTGELFF. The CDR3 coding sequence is TGTGCCAGTAGTACCGGGCTCCGCAACACCGGGGAGCTGTTTTTT.

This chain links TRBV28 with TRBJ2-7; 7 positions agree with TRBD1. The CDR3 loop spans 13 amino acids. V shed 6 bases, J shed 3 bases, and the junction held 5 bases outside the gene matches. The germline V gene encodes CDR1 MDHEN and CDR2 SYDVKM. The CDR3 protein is CASSQTGLYEQYF. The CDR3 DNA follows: TGTGCCAGCAGCCAGACAGGGCTCTACGAGCAGTACTTC.

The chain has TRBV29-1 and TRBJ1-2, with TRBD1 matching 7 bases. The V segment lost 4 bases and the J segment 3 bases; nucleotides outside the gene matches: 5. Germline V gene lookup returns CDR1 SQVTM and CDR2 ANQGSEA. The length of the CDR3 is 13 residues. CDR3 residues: CSVGQGPYYGYTF. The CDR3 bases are TGCAGCGTTGGACAGGGCCCCTACTATGGCTACACCTTC.

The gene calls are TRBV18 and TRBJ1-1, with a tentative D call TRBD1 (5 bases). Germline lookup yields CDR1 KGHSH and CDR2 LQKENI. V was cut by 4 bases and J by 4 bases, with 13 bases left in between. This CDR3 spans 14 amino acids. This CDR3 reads CASSQGRSGTEAFF. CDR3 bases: TGTGCCAGCTCACAGGGGCGCAGTGGCACTGAAGCTTTCTTT.

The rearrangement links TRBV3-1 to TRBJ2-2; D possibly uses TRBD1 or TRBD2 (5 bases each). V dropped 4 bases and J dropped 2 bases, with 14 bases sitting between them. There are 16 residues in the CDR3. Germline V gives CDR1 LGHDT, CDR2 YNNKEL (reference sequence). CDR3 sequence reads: CASSPSGTRNTGELFF. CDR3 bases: TGTGCCAGCAGCCCCTCCGGGACGAGAAACACCGGGGAGCTGTTTTTT. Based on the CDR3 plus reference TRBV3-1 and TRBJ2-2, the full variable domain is DTAVSQTPKYLVTQMGNDKSIKCEQNLGHDTMYWYKQDSKKFLKIMFSYNNKELIINETVPNRFSPKSPDKAHLNLHINSLELGDSAVYFCASSPSGTRNTGELFFGEGSRLTVL.

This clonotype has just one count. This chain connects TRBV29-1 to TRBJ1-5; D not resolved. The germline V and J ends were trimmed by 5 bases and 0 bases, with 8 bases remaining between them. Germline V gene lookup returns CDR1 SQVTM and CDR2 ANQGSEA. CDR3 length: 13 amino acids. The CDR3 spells CSVSTNSNQPQHF. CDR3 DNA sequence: TGCAGCGTTAGCACCAATAGCAATCAGCCCCAGCATTTT.

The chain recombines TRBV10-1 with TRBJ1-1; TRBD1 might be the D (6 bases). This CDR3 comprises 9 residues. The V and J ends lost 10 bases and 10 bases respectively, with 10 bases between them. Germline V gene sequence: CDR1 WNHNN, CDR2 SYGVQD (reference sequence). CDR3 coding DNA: TGCGCCATCGGACAGAGAGCTTTCTTT. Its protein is CAIGQRAFF.

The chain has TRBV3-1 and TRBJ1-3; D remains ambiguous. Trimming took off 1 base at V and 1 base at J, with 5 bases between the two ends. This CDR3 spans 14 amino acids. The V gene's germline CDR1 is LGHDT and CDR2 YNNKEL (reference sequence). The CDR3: CASSQGGSGNTIYF. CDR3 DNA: TGTGCCAGCAGCCAAGGGGGATCTGGAAACACCATATATTTT. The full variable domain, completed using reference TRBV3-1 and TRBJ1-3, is DTAVSQTPKYLVTQMGNDKSIKCEQNLGHDTMYWYKQDSKKFLKIMFSYNNKELIINETVPNRFSPKSPDKAHLNLHINSLELGDSAVYFCASSQGGSGNTIYFGEGSWLTVV.

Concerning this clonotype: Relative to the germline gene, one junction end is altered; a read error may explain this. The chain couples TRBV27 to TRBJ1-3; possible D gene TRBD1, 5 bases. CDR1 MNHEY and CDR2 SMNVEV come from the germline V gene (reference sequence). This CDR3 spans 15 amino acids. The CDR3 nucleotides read TGTGCCAGCAGTCCCTCCAGGGACTCTGAAAACACCATATATTTT. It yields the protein CASSPSRDSENTIYF.

CDR3: CASSYPRAGRDNSPLHF. The DNA for the CDR3 is TGTGCCAGCAGTTACCCCCGGGCGGGGAGGGATAATTCACCCCTCCACTTT. V is TRBV6-5 and J is TRBJ1-6, with D hard to call. The length of the CDR3 is 17 residues. V lost 2 bases and J 5 bases, leaving 16 bases between the germline ends. CDR1 and CDR2 from the germline V gene are MNHEY and SVGAGI.

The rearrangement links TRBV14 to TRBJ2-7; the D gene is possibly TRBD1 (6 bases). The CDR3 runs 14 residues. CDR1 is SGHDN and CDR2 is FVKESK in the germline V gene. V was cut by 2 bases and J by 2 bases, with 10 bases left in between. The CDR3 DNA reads TGTGCCAGCAGCCAACAGACAGGCCCCTACGAGCAGTACTTC. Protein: CASSQQTGPYEQYF.